This T cell receptor (beta chain) was recorded in a study of technical replicates of blood from several donors. Clones were read by immunoSEQ multiplex PCR, and TCRdb kept only the in-frame ones, dropping some. Of about 80,000 clones listed, roughly 94% are singletons. The germline V and J ends were trimmed by 5 bases and 6 bases, with 13 bases remaining between them. The CDR3 is 13 residues long. Germline CDR1 reads SGHAT; CDR2 reads FQNNGV. The origin of this receptor is a human donor in good health. The chain uses TRBV11-2 and TRBJ1-2, with no clear D. Material for sequencing was T cells isolated from PBMCs. The CDR3 loop is CASSPMVSDGYTF. The CDR3 nucleotides are TGTGCCAGCAGCCCAATGGTTTCGGATGGCTACACCTTC.